One and the same sample provided the 10 T cell receptor beta chains below, sequenced in a study of OX40 agonist ivuxolimab in advanced cancers. Generated by immunoSEQ multiplex PCR, the TCRdb table keeps only in-frame clones and is missing some. The table shows tens of thousands of clones, with about 82% occurring only once. Sequenced material: CD4+ or CD8+ T cells sorted from blood, taken in a trial of the OX40 agonist ivuxolimab. These receptors originate from an adult with an advanced solid tumor such as melanoma, head and neck, liver or kidney cancer.

The rearrangement uses TRBV25-1 and TRBJ1-1; D remains unclear. Looked up from germline, CDR1 is MGHDK and CDR2 is SYGVNS. Trimming stripped 1 base from V and 3 bases from J, with 6 bases between. The CDR3 sequence is 13 residues long. The CDR3 nucleotides are TGTGCCAGCAGTGAATGGGATGACACTGAAGCTTTCTTT. It codes for CASSEWDDTEAFF.

This chain connects TRBV4-1 to TRBJ1-2; TRBD1 is a possible D gene (5 bases). Germline V gene sequence: CDR1 MGHRA, CDR2 YSYEKL. CDR3 length equals 16 residues. Trimming took off 4 bases at V and 3 bases at J, with 18 bases between the two ends. The CDR3 is CASSLHEGTAYYGYTF. CDR3 sequence (DNA): TGCGCCAGCAGCCTTCACGAGGGGACGGCTTACTATGGCTACACCTTC.

The chain joins TRBV28 to TRBJ1-1; no clear D. Looked up from germline, CDR1 is MDHEN and CDR2 is SYDVKM. The CDR3 consists of 14 residues. Between the trimmed V and J ends, which lost 1 base and 0 bases, there was a span of 6 bases. The CDR3 here is CASSLFSMNTEAFF. CDR3 nucleotide sequence: TGTGCCAGCAGTTTATTCAGCATGAACACTGAAGCTTTCTTT.

V usage is TRBV2 and J usage is TRBJ1-2; D not resolved. From germline, CDR1 is SNHLY and CDR2 FYNNEI. V dropped 4 bases and J dropped 8 bases, with 14 bases sitting between them. This CDR3 has 13 residues. CDR3 coding DNA: TGTGCCAGCAGTGGGACGGGTTACATCGGCTACACCTTC. It encodes CASSGTGYIGYTF.

The chain combines TRBV7-8 with TRBJ2-7, with TRBD1 matching over 8 bases. Germline V gene data show CDR1 as SGHVS and CDR2 as FQNEAQ. Trimming cost V 5 bases and J 6 bases; bases outside gene matches: 9. This CDR3 contains 14 residues. The CDR3 nucleotides read TGTGCCAGCAGCCGAAGCCTGACAGGGGTCGAGCAGTACGTC. Protein sequence: CASSRSLTGVEQYV.

J is TRBJ1-5 and V is TRBV30; D is unclear. Between the trimmed V and J ends, which lost 1 base and 2 bases, there was a span of 9 bases. This CDR3 contains 14 residues. The V gene's germline CDR1 is GTSNPN and CDR2 SVGIG (reference sequence). The CDR3 DNA follows: TGTGCCTGGAGTGCGCAGGTGGGCAATCAGCCCCAGCATTTT. This sequence encodes CAWSAQVGNQPQHF.

The CDR3: CASSDLYEQYV. The CDR3 region has the DNA TGTGCCAGCAGTGACCTGTACGAGCAGTACGTC. The rearrangement uses TRBV6-1 and TRBJ2-7; D not resolved. This CDR3 comprises 11 residues. Germline assignment: CDR1 MNHNS and CDR2 SASEGT. The ends were cut back, 3 bases at V and 4 bases at J, with 4 bases in the middle.

The J gene is TRBJ2-1, the V gene TRBV5-1; the D is unclear. The CDR3 loop spans 15 amino acids. V was pared by 0 bases and J by 7 bases, with 14 bases between. Germline assignment: CDR1 SGHRS and CDR2 YFSETQ. CDR3 protein: CASSLGGLEGNEQFF. CDR3 sequence (DNA): TGCGCCAGCAGCTTGGGAGGCCTCGAAGGGAATGAGCAGTTCTTC.

The chain links TRBV19 to TRBJ2-1; perhaps TRBD1 as D (5 bases). The CDR3 totals 16 residues. Germline loops: CDR1 LNHDA, CDR2 SQIVND (reference sequence). The V gene lost 6 bases and the J gene lost 2 bases, with 17 bases spanning the gap. In nucleotides, the CDR3 is TGTGCCAGTAGCTTACAATCGACAGTACCCTACAATGAGCAGTTCTTC. This sequence encodes CASSLQSTVPYNEQFF.

The rearrangement joins TRBV19 to TRBJ2-3, with D possibly being TRBD2 (6 bases). The germline V gene has CDR1 LNHDA and CDR2 SQIVND (reference sequence). V dropped 6 bases and J dropped 5 bases, with 18 bases sitting between them. The CDR3 runs to 15 residues. CDR3 loop: CASRTAGLSGDTQYF. The CDR3 nucleotides are TGTGCCAGTAGGACTGCGGGACTCTCGGGAGATACGCAGTATTTT.